The 29 T cell receptor beta chains listed next were all sequenced from one sample in a study of blood T cell repertoires in COVID-19 (dated by TCRdb to the early 2020s). Library method: the immunoSEQ multiplex PCR assay. Held by TCRdb, this immuneACCESS table contains in-frame sequences only and omits some clones. Under half of the omission traces to an unresolved V gene where checked; the cause of the rest is unknown. Across this sample there are around 54,000 clones, with around 89% seen only once. The ten most abundant clones make up around 2.1% of the sample. Material for sequencing was peripheral blood. These receptors all stem from a human donor in a cohort sampled during active COVID-19.

The V gene is TRBV7-2, the J gene TRBJ1-2, with TRBD1 as a possible D gene (5 bases). CDR3 length: 13 residues. Germline CDR1 reads SGHTA; CDR2 reads FQGNSA. V was cut by 5 bases and J by 5 bases, with 12 bases left in between. CDR3 nucleotide sequence: TGTGCCAGCAGCAAGAGAGCAGGGTATGGCTACACCTTC. This translates into CASSKRAGYGYTF.

The chain recombines TRBV6-2 or TRBV6-3 with TRBJ1-1, with TRBD1 matching over 9 bases. There are 18 residues in the CDR3. Germline V gene sequence: CDR1 MNHEY, CDR2 SVGEGT. Trimming at V came to 0 bases and at J to 4 bases, leaving 12 bases not matched to a gene. CDR3 amino acids: CASSYSILQGARATEAFF. The CDR3 DNA reads TGTGCCAGCAGTTACTCGATACTACAGGGGGCTCGGGCCACTGAAGCTTTCTTT.

V usage is TRBV3-1 (or the pseudogene TRBV3-2) and J usage is TRBJ2-7; 7 nucleotides match TRBD1. CDR3 length: 16 amino acids. The ends lost 5 bases at V and 3 bases at J; junction bases unmatched: 13. Per germline, CDR1 LGHDT and CDR2 YNNKEL (reference sequence). The CDR3 DNA follows: TGTGCCAGCAGCACCCCGGGACAGAAGAGCCACTACGAGCAGTACTTC. Residues: CASSTPGQKSHYEQYF.

The V call is TRBV5-1, the J call TRBJ1-1; D gene uncertain. Germline V CDR1 and CDR2: SGHRS, YFSETQ. The V gene lost 1 base and the J gene lost 1 base, with 11 bases spanning the gap. The CDR3 spans 15 residues. CDR3 DNA sequence: TGCGCCAGCAGCTTGCCATGGACTGGGAACACTGAAGCTTTCTTT. This encodes CASSLPWTGNTEAFF.

The rearrangement links TRBV30 to TRBJ1-5; 9 bases are shared with TRBD1. After removal of 0 bases from V and 2 bases from J, the junction contained 14 bases not matched to a gene. The CDR3 is 19 residues long. CDR1 is GTSNPN and CDR2 is SVGIG in the germline V gene (reference sequence). The chain's CDR3 is CAWSVNRDRATFRNQPQHF. The CDR3 nucleotides are TGTGCCTGGAGTGTAAACCGGGACAGGGCTACCTTTCGCAATCAGCCCCAGCATTTT. Complete variable domain (other parts from reference TRBV30 and TRBJ1-5): SQTIHQWPATLVQPVGSPLSLECTVEGTSNPNLYWYRQAAGRGLQLLFYSVGIGQISSEVPQNLSASRPQDRQFILSSKKLLLSDSGFYLCAWSVNRDRATFRNQPQHFGDGTRLSIL.

This sequence joins TRBV30 and TRBJ1-1; tentative D call: TRBD1 (5 bases). Germline lookup yields CDR1 GTSNPN and CDR2 SVGIG (reference sequence). V lost 1 base and J 4 bases, leaving 13 bases between the germline ends. The CDR3 has 14 residues. The CDR3 DNA reads TGTGCCTGGAGTGACCCCAGGGTCAGCACTGAAGCTTTCTTT. Translation gives CAWSDPRVSTEAFF.

The J gene is TRBJ2-7, the V gene TRBV5-6, with D unclear. Trimming cost V 7 bases and J 1 base, with 18 bases left between them. The CDR3 runs 15 residues. Germline V gene sequence: CDR1 SGHDT, CDR2 YYEEEE. The CDR3: CASHLWAAASYEQYF. DNA for the CDR3: TGTGCCAGCCATTTATGGGCAGCCGCTTCCTACGAGCAGTACTTC.

The genes are TRBV10-3 and TRBJ1-1, with 8 bases lining up with TRBD1. CDR1 is ENHRY and CDR2 is SYGVKD in the germline V gene. V shed 10 bases, J shed 11 bases, and the junction held 21 bases outside the gene matches. This CDR3 is 15 amino acids long. The CDR3: CATDLGQGGPHGAFF. The DNA of the CDR3 is TGTGCCACCGACCTAGGACAGGGAGGTCCGCACGGGGCTTTCTTT.

J is TRBJ1-1 and V is TRBV6-5, with 7 bases fitting TRBD1. Germline V CDR1 and CDR2: MNHEY, SVGAGI. This CDR3 region has 11 residues. The V gene end was trimmed by 6 bases and the J gene end by 8 bases; junction bases not matched to a gene: 3. The CDR3 coding sequence is TGTGCCAGCAGGACAGGGATGGAAGCTTTCTTT. It specifies CASRTGMEAFF.

The chain recombines TRBV19 with TRBJ1-1; 8 positions match TRBD1. V was pared by 6 bases and J by 5 bases, with 8 bases of the junction left unmatched. This CDR3 has 14 residues. The germline gives CDR1 LNHDA, CDR2 SQIVND (reference sequence). CDR3 sequence reads: CASSPTGVRTEAFF. DNA for the CDR3: TGTGCCAGTAGCCCGACAGGGGTAAGGACTGAAGCTTTCTTT.

J is TRBJ2-4 and V is TRBV7-7; the match to TRBD2 covers 14 bases. CDR1 is SSHAT, CDR2 FNYEAQ, per germline (reference sequence). CDR3 length: 20 amino acids. V lost 5 bases to trimming and J lost 2 bases; unmatched junction nucleotides: 14. CDR3: CASSHGLAGGLVSPKNIQYF. CDR3 in DNA: TGTGCCAGCAGCCACGGACTAGCGGGGGGCCTAGTCTCCCCCAAAAACATTCAGTACTTC.

The chain recombines TRBV18 with TRBJ2-5, with D possibly being TRBD2 (6 bases). Germline V CDR1 and CDR2: KGHSH, LQKENI. CDR3 length: 15 amino acids. The V end was cut by 4 bases, the J end by 0 bases, with 12 bases between. The CDR3 DNA reads as TGTGCCAGCTCACACCGGAGGGGAGACCAAGAGACCCAGTACTTC. Its translation: CASSHRRGDQETQYF.

The rearrangement uses TRBV7-2 and TRBJ1-2; D gene unclear. The CDR3 covers 13 residues. V was clipped by 0 bases and J by 4 bases, with 6 bases between them. CDR1 is SGHTA and CDR2 is FQGNSA in the germline V gene. The CDR3, as DNA: TGTGCCAGCAGCTTAGCCGGGAGCTATGGCTACACCTTC. This codes for CASSLAGSYGYTF.

This rearrangement joins TRBV2 to TRBJ2-1; 9 nucleotides agree with TRBD2. With V trimmed by 0 bases and J by 4 bases, 13 bases remained unmatched. Per the germline V gene, CDR1 is SNHLY and CDR2 is FYNNEI. The CDR3 consists of 19 residues. This CDR3 reads CASSEALQASGMGYNEQFF. Written as DNA, the CDR3 is TGTGCCAGCAGTGAAGCGCTTCAGGCTAGCGGGATGGGGTACAATGAGCAGTTCTTC.

This clone was detected only once. The genes are TRBV29-1 and TRBJ2-7; TRBD1 might be the D (7 bases). This CDR3 is built from 12 residues. Trimming removed 6 bases from V and 3 bases from J, with 12 bases in between. The germline gives CDR1 SQVTM, CDR2 ANQGSEA. For the CDR3, the DNA is TGCAGCGTCGCGGGACAGAACTACGAGCAGTACTTC. Amino acids: CSVAGQNYEQYF.

The J gene is TRBJ1-5, the V gene TRBV2, with D perhaps TRBD1 (5 bases). CDR3 size: 14 residues. The germline V and J ends were trimmed by 7 bases and 0 bases, with 10 bases remaining between them. Germline values: CDR1 SNHLY, CDR2 FYNNEI. This chain's CDR3 is CASKLTDSNQPQHF. The CDR3 nucleotides are TGTGCCAGCAAATTGACAGATAGCAATCAGCCCCAGCATTTT.

By share, this clone ranks as medium-sized. This chain joins TRBV13 and TRBJ1-1; maybe TRBD1 (6 bases). The CDR3 loop spans 14 amino acids. Germline V lookup: CDR1 PRHDT, CDR2 FYEKMQ (reference sequence). The V and J ends lost 6 bases and 2 bases respectively, with 13 bases between them. CDR3 nucleotide sequence: TGTGCCAGCAGTACGGGGACACTAAACACTGAAGCTTTCTTT. Amino acids: CASSTGTLNTEAFF.

The V call is TRBV5-6, the J call TRBJ2-7; tentatively, D is TRBD2 (5 bases). Trimming stripped 0 bases from V and 0 bases from J, with 7 bases between. Germline CDR1 is SGHDT and CDR2 is YYEEEE. CDR3 size: 14 residues. CDR3 residues: CASSLGRGSYEQYF. The CDR3 nucleotides read TGTGCCAGCAGCTTGGGTCGGGGCTCCTACGAGCAGTACTTC.

The gene calls are TRBV11-3 and TRBJ2-1, with 9 bases matching TRBD2. The germline V gene encodes CDR1 SGHNT and CDR2 YENEEA. V was clipped by 4 bases and J by 6 bases; unmatched bases: 7. This CDR3 region has 15 residues. CDR3 sequence: CASSSRGGALNEQFF. The CDR3 nucleotides read TGTGCCAGCAGCTCCCGCGGGGGGGCCCTCAATGAGCAGTTCTTC.

The chain combines TRBV3-1 (or the pseudogene TRBV3-2) with TRBJ2-3; D uncertain. The CDR3 runs to 13 residues. V dropped 0 bases and J dropped 5 bases, with 6 bases sitting between them. In germline, CDR1 is LGHDT, CDR2 YNNKEL (reference sequence). The DNA for the CDR3 is TGTGCCAGCAGCCAAGATCCCCAAGATACGCAGTATTTT. This sequence encodes CASSQDPQDTQYF.

The gene calls are TRBV18 and TRBJ2-7; TRBD2 matches at 7 bases. Germline values: CDR1 KGHSH, CDR2 LQKENI. V dropped 2 bases and J dropped 5; count of bases not matched to a gene: 6. CDR3 length: 14 residues. CDR3 sequence (DNA): TGTGCCAGCTCACCAGGCGGGAGTCTGCACGAGCAGTACTTC. Amino acids: CASSPGGSLHEQYF.

The rearrangement joins TRBV6-2 or TRBV6-3 to TRBJ2-3, with 9 bases that match TRBD2. V lost 0 bases, J lost 2 bases, and 9 bases stayed unmatched. The germline V gene has CDR1 MNHEY and CDR2 SVGEGT. The CDR3 runs to 18 residues. This CDR3 is CASSYSMVRLADTDTQYF. The CDR3 DNA sequence: TGTGCCAGCAGTTACTCGATGGTACGACTAGCGGACACAGATACGCAGTATTTT.

V is TRBV4-3 and J is TRBJ2-3, with D possibly being TRBD2 (6 bases). The CDR3 extends over 18 amino acids. Germline V gene sequence: CDR1 LGHNA, CDR2 YSLEER. Trimming removed 0 bases from V and 0 bases from J, with 16 bases in between. The CDR3, as DNA: TGCGCCAGCAGCCAAGAGGCCCCTGCGGGGCTAAGCACAGATACGCAGTATTTT. Translating gives CASSQEAPAGLSTDTQYF.

The chain couples TRBV7-3 to TRBJ2-2; 7 bases agree with TRBD2. Looked up from germline, CDR1 is SGHTA and CDR2 is FQGTGA. CDR3 size: 16 residues. The J segment lost 2 bases and the V segment lost 2 bases, leaving 5 bases of the junction unmatched. CDR3 sequence (DNA): TGTGCCAGCAGCTTAGCGGGAGTAGGCAACACCGGGGAGCTGTTTTTT. Translation: CASSLAGVGNTGELFF.

V usage is TRBV19 and J usage is TRBJ2-7, with D possibly matching TRBD2 (5 bases). V gave up 5 bases and J gave up 2 bases, with 16 bases separating them. The V gene's germline CDR1 is LNHDA and CDR2 SQIVND (reference sequence). This CDR3 comprises 15 residues. The CDR3 DNA reads as TGTGCCAGTAGTTCACTCACTAGGTTCCCCTACGAGCAGTACTTC. Protein product: CASSSLTRFPYEQYF.

CDR3 protein: CASSLVGQGAQYF. CDR3 coding DNA: TGTGCCAGCAGCTTAGTGGGACAGGGGGCCCAGTACTTC. The chain employs TRBV11-2 and TRBJ2-5, with 11 nucleotides matching TRBD1. The CDR3 is 13 amino acids. Trimming at V came to 1 base and at J to 9 bases, leaving 1 base not matched to a gene. Germline CDR1 reads SGHAT; CDR2 reads FQNNGV.

The chain has TRBV2 and TRBJ2-7; D is unclear. V dropped 2 bases and J dropped 6 bases, with 8 bases sitting between them. This CDR3 comprises 12 residues. Germline values: CDR1 SNHLY, CDR2 FYNNEI. The CDR3 DNA follows: TGTGCCAGCAGTGAAATCGAGGCCGAGCAGTACTTC. This sequence encodes CASSEIEAEQYF.

The chain recombines TRBV7-8 with TRBJ1-5, with 7 bases identical to TRBD1. The CDR3 extends over 15 amino acids. The V and J ends lost 4 bases and 4 bases, in that order; junction bases with no gene match: 7. Germline CDR1 and CDR2: SGHVS and FQNEAQ. DNA of the CDR3: TGTGCCAGCAGCTCGAACGGACAGGAAAATCAGCCCCAGCATTTT. Residues: CASSSNGQENQPQHF.

The rearrangement joins TRBV3-1 (or the pseudogene TRBV3-2) to TRBJ2-5; unclear D gene. This CDR3 is built from 14 residues. V lost 0 bases to trimming and J lost 9 bases, with 14 bases between them. Germline V gives CDR1 LGHDT, CDR2 YNNKEL (reference sequence). The CDR3 here is CASSQDLRPSAQYF. CDR3 sequence (DNA): TGTGCCAGCAGCCAAGATCTGCGGCCTTCGGCCCAGTACTTC.